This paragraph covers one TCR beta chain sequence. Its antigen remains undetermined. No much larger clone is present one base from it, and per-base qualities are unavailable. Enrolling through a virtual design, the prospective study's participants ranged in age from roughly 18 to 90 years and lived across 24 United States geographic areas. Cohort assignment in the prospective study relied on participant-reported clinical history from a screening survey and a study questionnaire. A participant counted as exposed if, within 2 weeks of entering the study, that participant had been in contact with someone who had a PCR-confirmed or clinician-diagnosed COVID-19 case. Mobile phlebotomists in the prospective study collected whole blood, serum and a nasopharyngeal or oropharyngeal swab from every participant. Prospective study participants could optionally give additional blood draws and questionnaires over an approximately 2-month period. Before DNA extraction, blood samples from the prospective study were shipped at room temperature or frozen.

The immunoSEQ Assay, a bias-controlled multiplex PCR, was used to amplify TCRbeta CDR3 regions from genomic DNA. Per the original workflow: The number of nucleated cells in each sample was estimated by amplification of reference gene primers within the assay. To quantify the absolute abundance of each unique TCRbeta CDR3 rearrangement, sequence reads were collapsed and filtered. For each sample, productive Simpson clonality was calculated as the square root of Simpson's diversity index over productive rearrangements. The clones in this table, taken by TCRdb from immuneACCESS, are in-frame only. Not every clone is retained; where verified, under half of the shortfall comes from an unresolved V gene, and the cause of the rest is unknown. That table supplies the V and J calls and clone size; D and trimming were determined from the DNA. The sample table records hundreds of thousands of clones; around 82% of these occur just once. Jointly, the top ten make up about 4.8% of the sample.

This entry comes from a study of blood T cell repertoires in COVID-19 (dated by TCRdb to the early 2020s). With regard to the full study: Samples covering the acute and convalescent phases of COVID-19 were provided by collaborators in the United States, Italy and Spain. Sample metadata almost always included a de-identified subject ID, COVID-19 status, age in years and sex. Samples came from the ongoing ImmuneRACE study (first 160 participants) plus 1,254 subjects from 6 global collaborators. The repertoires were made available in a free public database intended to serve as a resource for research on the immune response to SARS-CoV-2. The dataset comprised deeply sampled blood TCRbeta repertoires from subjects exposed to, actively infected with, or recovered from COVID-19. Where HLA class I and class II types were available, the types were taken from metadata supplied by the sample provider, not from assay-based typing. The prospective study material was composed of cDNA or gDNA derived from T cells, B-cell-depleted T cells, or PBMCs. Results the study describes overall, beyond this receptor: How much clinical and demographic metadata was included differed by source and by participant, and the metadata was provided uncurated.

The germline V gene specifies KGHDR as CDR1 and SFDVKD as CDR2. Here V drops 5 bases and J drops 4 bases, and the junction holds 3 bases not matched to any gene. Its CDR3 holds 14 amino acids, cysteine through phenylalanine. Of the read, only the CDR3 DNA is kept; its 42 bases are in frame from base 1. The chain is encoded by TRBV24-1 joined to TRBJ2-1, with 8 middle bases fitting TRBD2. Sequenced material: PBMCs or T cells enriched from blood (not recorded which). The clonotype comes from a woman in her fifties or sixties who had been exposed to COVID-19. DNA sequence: TGTGCCACCAGTGCTCGGGGGGGTTACAATGAGCAGTTCTTC. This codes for CATSARGGYNEQFF.